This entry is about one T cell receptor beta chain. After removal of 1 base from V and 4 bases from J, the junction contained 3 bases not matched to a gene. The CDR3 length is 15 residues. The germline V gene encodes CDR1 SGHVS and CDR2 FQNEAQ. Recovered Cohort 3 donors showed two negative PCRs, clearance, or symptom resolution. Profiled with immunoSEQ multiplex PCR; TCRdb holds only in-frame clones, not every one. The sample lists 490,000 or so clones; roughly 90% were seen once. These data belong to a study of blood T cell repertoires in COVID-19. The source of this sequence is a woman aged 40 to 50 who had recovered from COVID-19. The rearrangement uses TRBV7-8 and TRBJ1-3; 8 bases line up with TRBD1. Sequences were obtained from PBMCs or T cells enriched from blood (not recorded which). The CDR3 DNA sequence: TGTGCCAGCAGCTTAGGACAGGGGACGGGAAACACCATATATTTT. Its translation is CASSLGQGTGNTIYF.